The 12 T cell receptor beta chains below come from one sample, sequenced in a study of beta chain features in type 1 diabetes. General study results and limits: All four CD4+ subsets of Type 1 diabetes patients contained TCRB CDR3s that were moderately but significantly shorter.

For these receptors, no antigen is known. Expressed TCRB transcripts were sequenced because the entire RNA isolate underwent reverse transcription. Profiled with immunoSEQ multiplex PCR; TCRdb holds only in-frame clones, not every one. Of a few hundred thousand clones detected, about 14% appear once; the ten largest clones hold over 0.014%. The source material was naive CD4+ T cells from blood. These receptors originate from a woman between 18 and 29 years old with type 1 diabetes.

This clone was found a few times. The chain joins TRBV4-3 to TRBJ2-1; 8 nucleotides align to TRBD2. Germline values: CDR1 LGHNA, CDR2 YSLEER. The junction had 10 bases not matched to a gene; V was cut back by 1 base and J by 5 bases. The CDR3 spans 17 residues. In DNA form, the CDR3 reads TGCGCCAGCAGCCAAGCGGGTTGGAGCGGGAGTGACAATGAGCAGTTCTTC. Amino acid sequence: CASSQAGWSGSDNEQFF.

This clone has just a few counts. The genes are TRBV7-2 and TRBJ2-5; 7 bases are shared with TRBD1. Germline V CDR1 and CDR2: SGHTA, FQGNSA. The ends lost 5 bases at V and 7 bases at J; junction bases unmatched: 10. The CDR3 runs 14 residues. CDR3 sequence (DNA): TGTGCCAGCAGCCGAGACAGGGATCGGAGGACCCAGTACTTC. This translates into CASSRDRDRRTQYF.

This rearrangement joins TRBV28 to TRBJ2-1; TRBD2 matches at 14 bases. Per the germline V gene, CDR1 is MDHEN and CDR2 is SYDVKM. The ends lost 0 bases at V and 5 bases at J; junction bases unmatched: 0. The CDR3 length is 16 residues. CDR3 region: CASSLWGLAGDNEQFF. The CDR3 DNA follows: TGTGCCAGCAGTTTATGGGGACTAGCGGGAGACAATGAGCAGTTCTTC.

The chain links TRBV4-3 to TRBJ1-1; the D gene is possibly TRBD1 (5 bases). The V gene lost 2 bases and the J gene lost 4 bases, with 14 bases spanning the gap. Germline V gene data show CDR1 as LGHNA and CDR2 as YSLEER. This CDR3 comprises 15 residues. Here the CDR3 reads CASSQRTTRTTEAFF. The CDR3 coding sequence is TGCGCCAGCAGCCAACGGACAACACGGACCACTGAAGCTTTCTTT.

This clone was counted between two and nine times. This sample also contains other DNA sequences that code for the same CDR3. CDR3 nucleotides: TGTGCCAGCAGCCTGCAGGAAAACACTGAAGCTTTCTTT. This gives the protein CASSLQENTEAFF. The chain recombines TRBV14 with TRBJ1-1, with D unresolved. The ends were cut back, 4 bases at V and 2 bases at J, with 8 bases in the middle. Germline CDR1 is SGHDN and CDR2 is FVKESK. This CDR3 spans 13 amino acids.

The chain uses TRBV6-5 and TRBJ1-5; TRBD1 is a possible D gene (6 bases). The CDR3 runs to 16 residues. Between the trimmed V and J ends, which lost 2 bases and 3 bases, there was a span of 14 bases. Germline-derived CDR1 and CDR2 are MNHEY and SVGAGI. The CDR3 loop is CASSYGQGPNNQPQHF. In DNA, the CDR3 is TGTGCCAGCAGTTACGGGCAGGGGCCGAACAATCAGCCCCAGCATTTT.

This clone has a handful of counts. This rearrangement joins TRBV5-1 to TRBJ2-5; TRBD2 matches 10 bases. CDR1 SGHRS and CDR2 YFSETQ come from the germline V gene. V trimming: 4 bases; J trimming: 5 bases; junction bases outside the gene matches: 8. This CDR3 has 15 amino acids. The CDR3, as DNA: TGCGCCAGCAGCACCCGGACTAGCGGATGGGAGACCCAGTACTTC. Protein product: CASSTRTSGWETQYF.

This clone was counted between two and nine times. The DNA of the CDR3 is TGCGCCAGCAGCCAAACCCGGGACAGGGGCACTGAAGCTTTCTTT. It specifies CASSQTRDRGTEAFF. This chain connects TRBV4-1 to TRBJ1-1, with 10 bases fitting TRBD1. The CDR3 runs 15 residues. V trimming: 2 bases; J trimming: 4 bases; junction bases outside the gene matches: 4. CDR1 and CDR2 (germline): MGHRA, YSYEKL.

The chain uses TRBV30 and TRBJ2-7; 7 positions agree with TRBD1. CDR1 and CDR2 from the germline V gene are GTSNPN and SVGIG (reference sequence). The CDR3 totals 14 residues. The ends lost 2 bases at V and 5 bases at J; junction bases unmatched: 9. The CDR3 loop is CAWSLPGTADEQYF. The CDR3 region has the DNA TGTGCCTGGAGTTTGCCTGGGACAGCCGACGAGCAGTACTTC.

This clone was detected a few times. The V gene is TRBV11-2, the J gene TRBJ1-5; no clear D. The CDR3 is made up of 14 amino acids. Germline assignment: CDR1 SGHAT and CDR2 FQNNGV. V lost 1 base to trimming and J lost 4 bases, with 8 bases between them. The CDR3: CASSLGGGNQPQHF. The CDR3 DNA sequence: TGTGCCAGCAGCTTAGGAGGAGGGAATCAGCCCCAGCATTTT.

This clone was seen only a few times. This chain uses TRBV30 with TRBJ2-5; D unresolved. Germline CDR1 reads GTSNPN; CDR2 reads SVGIG (reference sequence). Trimming pared 1 base from V and 4 bases from J, leaving 13 bases between. This CDR3 has 14 amino acids. This CDR3 reads CAWSGWPNGETQYF. CDR3 nucleotides: TGTGCCTGGAGTGGTTGGCCCAATGGAGAGACCCAGTACTTC.

This clone was observed a handful of times. The chain couples TRBV28 to TRBJ2-7; no clear D gene. The V gene lost 5 bases and the J gene lost 3 bases, with 14 bases spanning the gap. Germline CDR1 MDHEN, CDR2 SYDVKM. The CDR3 contains 14 residues. The CDR3 DNA is TGTGCCAGCAGTGCCGCGGCTCGTCGCTACGAGCAGTACTTC. Translated: CASSAAARRYEQYF.